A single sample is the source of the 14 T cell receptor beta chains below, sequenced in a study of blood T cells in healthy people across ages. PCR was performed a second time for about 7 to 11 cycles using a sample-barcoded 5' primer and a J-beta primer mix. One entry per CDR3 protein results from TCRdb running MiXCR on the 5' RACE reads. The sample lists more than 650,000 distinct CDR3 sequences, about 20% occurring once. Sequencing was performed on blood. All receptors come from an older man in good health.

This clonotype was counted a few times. The CDR3 region has the DNA TGTGCCAGCAGTTCCCGCTCCTACGAGCAGTACGTC. Encoded protein: CASSSRSYEQYV. The V gene is TRBV6-6, the J gene TRBJ2-7; unclear D gene. CDR1 is MNHNY, CDR2 SVGAGI, per germline (reference sequence). The V end lost 4 bases, the J end lost 0 bases, and 4 bases lay between the germline ends. This CDR3 spans 12 amino acids.

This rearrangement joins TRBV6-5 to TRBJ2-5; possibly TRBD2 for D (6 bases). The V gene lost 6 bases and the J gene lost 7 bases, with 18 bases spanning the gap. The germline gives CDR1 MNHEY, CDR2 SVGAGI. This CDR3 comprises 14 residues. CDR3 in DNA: TGTGCCAGCAGACCCGTCGGGGGTAGTGTGACCCAGTACTTC. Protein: CASRPVGGSVTQYF.

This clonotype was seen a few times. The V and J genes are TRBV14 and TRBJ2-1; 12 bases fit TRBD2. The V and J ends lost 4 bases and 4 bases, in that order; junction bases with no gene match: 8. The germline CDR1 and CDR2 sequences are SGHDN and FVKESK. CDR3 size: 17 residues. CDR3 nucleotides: TGTGCCAGCAGCCCTCCTAGCGGGAGGGCGGGGTACAATGAGCAGTTCTTC. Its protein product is CASSPPSGRAGYNEQFF.

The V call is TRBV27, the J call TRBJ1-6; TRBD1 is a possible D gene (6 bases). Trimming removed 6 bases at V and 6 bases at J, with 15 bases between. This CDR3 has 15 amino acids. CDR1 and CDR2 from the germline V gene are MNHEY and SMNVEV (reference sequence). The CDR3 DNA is TGTGCCAGCAGCGGACAGCCCCTACCTAATTCACCCCTCCACTTT. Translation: CASSGQPLPNSPLHF.

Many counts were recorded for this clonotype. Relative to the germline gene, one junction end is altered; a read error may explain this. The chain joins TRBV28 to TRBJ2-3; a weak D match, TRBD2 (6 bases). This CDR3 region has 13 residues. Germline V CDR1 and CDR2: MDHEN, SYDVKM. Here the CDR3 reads CASRPSGTDTQYF. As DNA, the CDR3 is TGCGCCAGCAGACCTAGCGGCACAGATACGCAGTATTTT.

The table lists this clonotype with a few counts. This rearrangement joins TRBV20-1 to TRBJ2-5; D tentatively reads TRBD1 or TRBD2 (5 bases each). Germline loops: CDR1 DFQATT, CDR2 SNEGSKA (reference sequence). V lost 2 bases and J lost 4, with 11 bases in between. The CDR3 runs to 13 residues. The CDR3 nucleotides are TGCAGTGCTAGATGGGGAGACAGAGAGACCCAGTACTTC. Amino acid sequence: CSARWGDRETQYF.

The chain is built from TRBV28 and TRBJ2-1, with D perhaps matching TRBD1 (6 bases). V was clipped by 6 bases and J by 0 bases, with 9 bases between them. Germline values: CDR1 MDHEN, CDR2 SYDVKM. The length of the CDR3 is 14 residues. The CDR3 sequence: CASRLQGSYNEQFF. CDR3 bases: TGTGCCAGCAGACTACAGGGCTCCTACAATGAGCAGTTCTTC.

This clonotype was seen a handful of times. CDR3 sequence: CASRSEVEAPLRTQYF. CDR3 sequence (DNA): TGCGCCAGCAGATCAGAGGTGGAGGCACCGTTGCGGACCCAGTACTTC. The rearrangement links TRBV5-1 to TRBJ2-5; D may be TRBD2 (5 bases). Germline V lookup: CDR1 SGHRS, CDR2 YFSETQ. Trimming cost V 5 bases and J 7 bases, with 24 bases left between them. The CDR3 covers 16 residues.

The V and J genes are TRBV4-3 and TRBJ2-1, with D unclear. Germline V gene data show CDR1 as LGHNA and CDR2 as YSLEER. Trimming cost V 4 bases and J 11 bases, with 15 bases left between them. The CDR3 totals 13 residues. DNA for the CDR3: TGCGCCAGCAGCCCCACGCGATCGAGACAGCAGTTCTTC. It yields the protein CASSPTRSRQQFF.

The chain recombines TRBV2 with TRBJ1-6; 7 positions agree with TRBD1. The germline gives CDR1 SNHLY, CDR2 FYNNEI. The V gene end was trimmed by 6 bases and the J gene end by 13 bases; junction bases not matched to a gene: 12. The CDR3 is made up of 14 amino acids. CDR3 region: CASRDGGQTRPLHF. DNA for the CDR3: TGTGCCAGCAGGGATGGGGGACAGACCCGCCCCCTCCACTTT.

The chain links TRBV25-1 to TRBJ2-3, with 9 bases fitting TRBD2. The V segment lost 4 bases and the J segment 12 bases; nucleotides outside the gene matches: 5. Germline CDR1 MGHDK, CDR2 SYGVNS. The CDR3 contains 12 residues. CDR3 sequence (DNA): TGTGCCAGCAGTGGCGGGACTAGCAAACAGTATTTT. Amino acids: CASSGGTSKQYF.

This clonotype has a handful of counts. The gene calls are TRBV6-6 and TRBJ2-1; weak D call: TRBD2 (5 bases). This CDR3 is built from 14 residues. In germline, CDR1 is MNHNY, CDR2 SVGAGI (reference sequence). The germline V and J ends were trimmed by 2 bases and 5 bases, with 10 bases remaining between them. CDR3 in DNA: TGTGCCAGCAGTTACAGCGGTATAGACAATGAGCAGTTCTTC. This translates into CASSYSGIDNEQFF.

CDR3 amino acids: CSAPGQLSTDTQYF. DNA for the CDR3: TGCAGTGCTCCCGGACAGCTGAGCACAGATACGCAGTATTTT. The rearrangement links TRBV20-1 to TRBJ2-3, with D possibly TRBD1 on 6 matching bases. V was cut by 5 bases and J by 0 bases, with 12 bases left in between. Germline V gives CDR1 DFQATT, CDR2 SNEGSKA (reference sequence). This CDR3 has 14 residues.

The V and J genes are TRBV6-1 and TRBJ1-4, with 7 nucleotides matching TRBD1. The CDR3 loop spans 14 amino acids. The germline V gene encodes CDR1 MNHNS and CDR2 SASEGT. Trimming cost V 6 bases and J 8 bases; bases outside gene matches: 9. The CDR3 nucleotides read TGTGCCAGCAGGAGGGGAGGGGGCGAAGAAAAACTGTTTTTT. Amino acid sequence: CASRRGGGEEKLFF.